This entry is about one T cell receptor beta chain. What it recognizes is unknown. The sample's time point: blood 4 weeks post-SBRT, at nephrectomy. Noted treatment: 15 Gy SBRT to primary tumor, nephrectomy 4 weeks later. Nephrectomy followed 15 Gy stereotactic body radiation by 4 weeks. After SBRT, blood was collected at 2 and 4 weeks, plus baseline. This renal cell carcinoma was of the clear cell type. This entry is derived from a study of radiation and T cells in renal cell carcinoma. Overall study results and limits: Top tumor clonotypes rose in blood 2 weeks post-radiation, then contracted.

Clones were sequenced by immunoSEQ multiplex PCR, and TCRdb holds only the in-frame ones, with some missing. This table has about 150,000 clones, less than 90% appearing once. Between the trimmed V and J ends, which lost 2 bases and 1 base, there was a span of 11 bases. The CDR3 has 15 residues. Per the germline V gene, CDR1 is MNHEY and CDR2 is SVGAGI. The chain combines TRBV6-5 with TRBJ1-1, with D possibly matching TRBD1 (6 bases). The sequence derives from a woman in her fifties or sixties with renal cell carcinoma. This specimen was blood, taken from a patient whose treatment included radiotherapy and nephrectomy. This CDR3 is CASSYVGTQNTEAFF. CDR3 in DNA: TGTGCCAGCAGTTACGTCGGGACACAGAACACTGAAGCTTTCTTT.